The clone carrying this T cell receptor (beta chain) has more than one count but fewer than ten. Its antigen is unknown. This entry belongs to a study of T cell repertoires in cytomegalovirus infection. Study as a whole: Alongside well-studied HLA-B-restricted CMV epitopes, recently identified HLA-C-restricted CMV epitopes were also used. From public TCR beta signatures came an indication of both CMV infection and matching HLA type.

The CDR3 has 14 residues. V was pared by 5 bases and J by 6 bases, with 14 bases between. CDR1 and CDR2 from the germline V gene are SGHNT and YENEEA. Each CDR3 protein is one row after TCRdb ran MiXCR on the reads. This sample yields about 570,000 distinct CDR3 sequences, of which around 40% are seen a single time; 48% belongs to the top ten. Study conclusions and caveats: CMV carriers with the relevant HLA were identified by cumulative public TCR beta family frequency.

The chain is built from TRBV11-3 and TRBJ2-1; D possibly uses TRBD1 or TRBD2 (5 bases each). The receptor comes from a human donor in good health (CMV status not recorded). Some clones in this sample may be carry-over from other donors' samples. The source was cultured PBMCs, collected from culture after CMV antigen stimulation. CDR3: CASSPGSRVNEQFF. The CDR3 DNA reads TGTGCCAGCAGCCCAGGGAGCCGGGTCAATGAGCAGTTCTTC.